These 21 T cell receptor beta chains were sequenced from one sample in a study of control samples from healthy donors and cancer patients. Clones were sequenced by immunoSEQ multiplex PCR, and TCRdb holds only the in-frame ones, with some missing. This sample carries some 160,000 clones, 90% to 95% of them seen once, and the ten largest clones take 0.68%. The source material was blood. All receptors come from a woman aged 25 to 39 in good health.

The rearrangement uses TRBV2 and TRBJ1-2; possible D gene TRBD1, 5 bases. The V gene lost 6 bases and the J gene lost 4 bases, with 18 bases spanning the gap. The CDR3 spans 15 residues. Germline lookup yields CDR1 SNHLY and CDR2 FYNNEI. The CDR3 region has the DNA TGTGCCAGCAGCCCGGGGCCCCCTCAGTTCTATGGCTACACCTTC. It codes for CASSPGPPQFYGYTF.

J is TRBJ2-6 and V is TRBV19, with 7 bases fitting TRBD1. The CDR3 is 17 amino acids. Germline values: CDR1 LNHDA, CDR2 SQIVND (reference sequence). With 6 bases clipped from V and 2 bases from J, the junction kept 10 bases outside the gene matches. The CDR3 sequence: CASRTEAGGAGANVLTF. DNA for the CDR3: TGTGCCAGTAGGACGGAGGCAGGGGGTGCTGGGGCCAACGTCCTGACTTTC.

The chain has TRBV24-1 and TRBJ1-2, with 11 positions matching TRBD1. The CDR3 has 16 amino acids. The trim removed 4 bases at V and 3 bases at J, leaving 6 bases unmatched. Germline V gene data show CDR1 as KGHDR and CDR2 as SFDVKD. CDR3 loop: CATSDRGQGEHYGYTF. In DNA, the CDR3 is TGTGCCACCAGTGACCGGGGACAGGGGGAACACTATGGCTACACCTTC.

The chain carries TRBV18 and TRBJ1-2; 9 nucleotides agree with TRBD1. This CDR3 is built from 13 residues. V was pared by 4 bases and J by 8 bases, with 5 bases of the junction left unmatched. Germline V lookup: CDR1 KGHSH, CDR2 LQKENI. The CDR3 protein is CASSQDRGEGYTF. The CDR3 bases are TGTGCCAGCTCACAGGACAGGGGCGAAGGCTACACCTTC.

This clone was observed once. This chain uses TRBV10-3 with TRBJ2-1; D gene unclear. This CDR3 is 14 amino acids long. The germline gives CDR1 ENHRY, CDR2 SYGVKD. Deletions cut 2 bases from V and 6 bases from J, with 11 bases between. The CDR3 loop reads CAISERAVLNEQFF. The CDR3 DNA follows: TGTGCCATCAGTGAGAGGGCAGTCCTCAATGAGCAGTTCTTC.

In its sample, this clone was seen once. The rearrangement joins TRBV19 to TRBJ2-7, with 8 bases that match TRBD1. Germline values: CDR1 LNHDA, CDR2 SQIVND (reference sequence). Losses at the gene ends were 4 bases for V and 6 bases for J; bases not matched to a gene: 11. There are 15 residues in the CDR3. The CDR3 DNA is TGTGCCAGTAGTAGGGAGGTGGCCGACAGGGGCGAGCAGTACTTC. This codes for CASSREVADRGEQYF.

The chain is built from TRBV24-1 and TRBJ2-1; TRBD2 matches at 16 bases. The CDR3 sequence is 19 residues long. V lost 5 bases to trimming and J lost 6 bases; unmatched junction nucleotides: 12. CDR1 and CDR2 from the germline V gene are KGHDR and SFDVKD. This CDR3 reads CATSGTMGLAGGPSNEQFF. The CDR3 DNA follows: TGTGCCACCAGTGGGACTATGGGACTAGCGGGAGGGCCCTCCAATGAGCAGTTCTTC.

V gene TRBV28 combines with J gene TRBJ1-2; D possibly corresponds to TRBD1 (6 bases). V was pared by 3 bases and J by 0 bases, with 14 bases between. Per germline, CDR1 MDHEN and CDR2 SYDVKM. The CDR3 has 16 amino acids. The CDR3 is CASSLRGELANYGYTF. DNA for the CDR3: TGTGCCAGCAGTTTGAGGGGGGAACTCGCTAACTATGGCTACACCTTC.

The rearrangement joins TRBV6-5 to TRBJ2-1; D is unresolved. Germline-derived CDR1 and CDR2 are MNHEY and SVGAGI. Trimming removed 4 bases from V and 4 bases from J, with 5 bases in between. The CDR3 is made up of 12 amino acids. The CDR3 sequence: CASSLGYNEQFF. DNA for the CDR3: TGTGCCAGCAGTTTAGGGTACAATGAGCAGTTCTTC.

This chain joins TRBV5-5 and TRBJ2-7; 7 nucleotides agree with TRBD2. The trim removed 3 bases at V and 9 bases at J, leaving 6 bases unmatched. The CDR3 covers 12 residues. CDR1 SGHKS and CDR2 YYEKEE come from the germline V gene (reference sequence). CDR3 loop: CASSSRDYGQYF. The DNA of the CDR3 is TGTGCCAGCAGCTCTCGGGACTATGGGCAGTACTTC.

The rearrangement uses TRBV11-2 and TRBJ2-7; 11 bases agree with TRBD1. The V gene's germline CDR1 is SGHAT and CDR2 FQNNGV. The CDR3 loop spans 14 amino acids. V dropped 5 bases and J dropped 7; count of bases not matched to a gene: 7. This CDR3 is CASSPGQGAGEQYF. Written as DNA, the CDR3 is TGTGCCAGCAGCCCAGGACAGGGGGCAGGGGAGCAGTACTTC.

The rearrangement links TRBV7-2 to TRBJ2-5; the match to TRBD2 covers 13 bases. This CDR3 contains 16 residues. The V gene's germline CDR1 is SGHTA and CDR2 FQGNSA. The J segment lost 4 bases and the V segment lost 0 bases, leaving 2 bases of the junction unmatched. CDR3 sequence (DNA): TGTGCCAGCAGCTTAGCCGGACTAGCGGGAGCAGAGACCCAGTACTTC. Translation gives CASSLAGLAGAETQYF.

The chain employs TRBV7-8 and TRBJ2-5; 9 bases are a match to TRBD2. Germline assignment: CDR1 SGHVS and CDR2 FQNEAQ. The CDR3 totals 16 residues. The junction had 6 bases not matched to a gene; V was cut back by 2 bases and J by 2 bases. The CDR3 DNA follows: TGTGCCAGCAGCTTATCTCGCGGGAGGGCTCAAGAGACCCAGTACTTC. The encoded protein is CASSLSRGRAQETQYF.

The gene calls are TRBV7-9 and TRBJ1-2; maybe TRBD1 (5 bases). The germline gives CDR1 SEHNR, CDR2 FQNEAQ (reference sequence). CDR3 length equals 15 residues. V was pared by 1 base and J by 4 bases, with 13 bases between. CDR3 loop: CASSLGGTLAYGYTF. The CDR3, as DNA: TGTGCCAGCAGCTTAGGGGGGACTCTGGCCTATGGCTACACCTTC.

This sequence joins TRBV27 and TRBJ2-6, with D hard to call. Germline CDR1 and CDR2: MNHEY and SMNVEV (reference sequence). Trimming took off 7 bases at V and 4 bases at J, with 11 bases between the two ends. This CDR3 has 14 amino acids. The CDR3: CASKWVSGANVLTF. CDR3 in DNA: TGTGCCAGCAAGTGGGTCTCGGGGGCCAACGTCCTGACTTTC.

The V gene is TRBV14, the J gene TRBJ2-7; 7 nucleotides agree with TRBD1. CDR3 length: 17 residues. Trimming at V came to 2 bases and at J to 3 bases, leaving 13 bases not matched to a gene. Germline V CDR1 and CDR2: SGHDN, FVKESK. The CDR3 DNA is TGTGCCAGCAGCCAAACGACAGGGATAATATTCTACTACGAGCAGTACTTC. It is translated as CASSQTTGIIFYYEQYF.

V gene TRBV4-3 combines with J gene TRBJ2-5; D unresolved. V lost 0 bases, J lost 2 bases, and 10 bases lay in between. Germline V gene lookup returns CDR1 LGHNA and CDR2 YSLEER. The CDR3 contains 15 residues. CDR3 protein: CASSQEVRSQETQYF. For the CDR3, the DNA is TGCGCCAGCAGCCAAGAGGTCAGATCACAAGAGACCCAGTACTTC.

V and J are TRBV2 and TRBJ2-1; the D call may be TRBD1 or TRBD2 (5 bases each). The germline V gene encodes CDR1 SNHLY and CDR2 FYNNEI. The CDR3 is 17 residues long. Trimming removed 4 bases at V and 6 bases at J, with 22 bases between. DNA for the CDR3: TGTGCCAGCAGTGGGGCTTCAGGGAGCGATCCCCTCAATGAGCAGTTCTTC. It is translated as CASSGASGSDPLNEQFF.

The genes are TRBV6-4 and TRBJ2-6, with a tentative D call TRBD1 (6 bases). V dropped 8 bases and J dropped 2 bases, with 16 bases sitting between them. CDR3 size: 16 residues. Germline loops: CDR1 MRHNA, CDR2 SNTAGT. CDR3 sequence: CASHGVNRAGANVLTF. The DNA of the CDR3 is TGTGCCAGCCACGGGGTGAACAGGGCTGGGGCCAACGTCCTGACTTTC.

The rearrangement joins TRBV9 to TRBJ2-7, with D perhaps assigned TRBD1 or TRBD2 (6 bases each). The CDR3 is made up of 14 amino acids. CDR1 is SGDLS and CDR2 is YYNGEE in the germline V gene. V lost 4 bases and J 2 bases, leaving 13 bases between the germline ends. The chain's CDR3 is CASSSRGTPYEQYF. CDR3 coding DNA: TGTGCCAGCAGCTCCCGGGGGACACCCTACGAGCAGTACTTC. Drawing the rest from reference TRBV9 and TRBJ2-7, the complete variable domain is DSGVTQTPKHLITATGQRVTLRCSPRSGDLSVYWYQQSLDQGLQFLIQYYNGEERAKGNILERFSAQQFPDLHSELNLSSLELGDSALYFCASSSRGTPYEQYFGPGTRLTVT.

The genes are TRBV11-2 and TRBJ2-7; 9 nucleotides match TRBD1. Germline CDR1 SGHAT, CDR2 FQNNGV. V lost 2 bases, J lost 4 bases, and 9 bases stayed unmatched. The CDR3 loop spans 16 amino acids. The CDR3 DNA reads as TGTGCCAGCAGCTTACCTTCCGGGACAGGGCGGTACGAGCAGTACTTC. Amino acid sequence: CASSLPSGTGRYEQYF.